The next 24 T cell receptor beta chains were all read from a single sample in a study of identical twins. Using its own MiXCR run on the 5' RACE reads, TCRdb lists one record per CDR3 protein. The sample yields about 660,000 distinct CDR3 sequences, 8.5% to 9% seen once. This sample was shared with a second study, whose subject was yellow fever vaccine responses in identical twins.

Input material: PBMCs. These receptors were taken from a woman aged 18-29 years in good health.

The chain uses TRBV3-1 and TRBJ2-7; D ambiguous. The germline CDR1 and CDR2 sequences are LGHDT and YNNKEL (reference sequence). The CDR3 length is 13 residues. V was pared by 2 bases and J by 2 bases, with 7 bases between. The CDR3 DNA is TGTGCCAGCAGCCAACTTCTGGCCTACGAGCAGTACTTC. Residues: CASSQLLAYEQYF.

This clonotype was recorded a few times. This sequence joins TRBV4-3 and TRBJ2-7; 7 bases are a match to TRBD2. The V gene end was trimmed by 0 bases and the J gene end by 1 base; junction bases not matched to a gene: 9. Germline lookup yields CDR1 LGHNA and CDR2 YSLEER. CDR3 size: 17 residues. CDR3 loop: CASSQDLGGTNSYEQYF. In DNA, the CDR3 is TGCGCCAGCAGCCAAGATTTGGGAGGGACCAATTCCTACGAGCAGTACTTC.

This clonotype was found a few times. DNA for the CDR3: TGTGCCAGCAGCAAAAAGGGACTAGCGGGATTCAATGAGCAGTTCTTC. This gives the protein CASSKKGLAGFNEQFF. The chain combines TRBV21-1 with TRBJ2-1; the table's TRBD2 call for D was not verified on the DNA. TRBV21-1 is a known pseudogene. The CDR3 totals 16 residues.

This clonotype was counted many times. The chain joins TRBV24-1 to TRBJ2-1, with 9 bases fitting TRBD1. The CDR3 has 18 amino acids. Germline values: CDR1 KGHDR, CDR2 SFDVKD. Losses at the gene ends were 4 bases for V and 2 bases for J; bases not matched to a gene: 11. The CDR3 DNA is TGTGCCACCAGTGAGGGGGACAGGGCCAGCGGGACCTACAATGAGCAGTTCTTC. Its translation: CATSEGDRASGTYNEQFF.

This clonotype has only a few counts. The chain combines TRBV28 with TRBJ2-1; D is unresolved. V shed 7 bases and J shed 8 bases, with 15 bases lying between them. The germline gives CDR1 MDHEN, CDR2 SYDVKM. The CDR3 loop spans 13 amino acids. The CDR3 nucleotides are TGTGCCAGCAACGAAGGGTTTTTGGATGAGCAGTTCTTC. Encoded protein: CASNEGFLDEQFF. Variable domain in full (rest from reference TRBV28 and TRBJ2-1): DVKVTQSSRYLVKRTGEKVFLECVQDMDHENMFWYRQDPGLGLRLIYFSYDVKMKEKGDIPEGYSVSREKKERFSLILESASTNQTSMYLCASNEGFLDEQFFGPGTRLTVL.

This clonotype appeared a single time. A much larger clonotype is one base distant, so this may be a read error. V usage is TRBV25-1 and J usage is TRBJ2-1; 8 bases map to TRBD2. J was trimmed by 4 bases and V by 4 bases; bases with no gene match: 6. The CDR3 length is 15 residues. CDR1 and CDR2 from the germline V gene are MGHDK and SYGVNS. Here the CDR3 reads CASSAAAGGYNEQFF. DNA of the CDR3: TGTGCCAGCAGTGCCGCGGCGGGGGGTTACAATGAGCAGTTCTTC. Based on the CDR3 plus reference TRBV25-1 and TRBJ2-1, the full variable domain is EADIYQTPRYLVIGTGKKITLECSQTMGHDKMYWYQQDPGMELHLIHYSYGVNSTEKGDLSSESTVSRIRTEHFPLTLESARPSHTSQYLCASSAAAGGYNEQFFGPGTRLTVL.

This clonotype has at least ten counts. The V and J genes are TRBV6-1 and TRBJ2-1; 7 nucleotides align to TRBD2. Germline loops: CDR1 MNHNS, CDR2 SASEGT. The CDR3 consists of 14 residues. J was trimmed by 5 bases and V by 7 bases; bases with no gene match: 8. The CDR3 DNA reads TGTGCCAGCATTCGGGACTATAGTGACAATGAGCAGTTCTTC. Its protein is CASIRDYSDNEQFF.

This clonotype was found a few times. This CDR3 reads CASSELFYPNSNEWQFF. The CDR3 DNA sequence: TGTGCCAGCAGTGAATTGTTTTATCCTAATTCCAATGAGTGGCAGTTCTTC. The gene calls are TRBV2 and TRBJ2-1, with no clear D. V was pared by 2 bases and J by 12 bases, with 26 bases between. This CDR3 has 17 amino acids. Germline lookup yields CDR1 SNHLY and CDR2 FYNNEI.

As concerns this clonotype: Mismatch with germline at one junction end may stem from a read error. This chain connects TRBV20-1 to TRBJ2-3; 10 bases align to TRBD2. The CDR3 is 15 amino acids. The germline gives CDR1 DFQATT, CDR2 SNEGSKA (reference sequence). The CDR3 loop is CCARELAGEPDTQYF. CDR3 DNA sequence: TGCTGTGCTAGAGAGCTAGCGGGGGAACCAGATACGCAGTATTTT.

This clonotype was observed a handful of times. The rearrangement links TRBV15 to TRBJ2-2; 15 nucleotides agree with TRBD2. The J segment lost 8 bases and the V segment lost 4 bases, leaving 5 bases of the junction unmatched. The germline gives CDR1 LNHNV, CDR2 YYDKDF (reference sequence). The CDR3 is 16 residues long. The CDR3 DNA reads TGTGCCACCAGCATTCCCGGACTAGCGGGAGGGGGGGAGCTGTTTTTT. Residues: CATSIPGLAGGGELFF.

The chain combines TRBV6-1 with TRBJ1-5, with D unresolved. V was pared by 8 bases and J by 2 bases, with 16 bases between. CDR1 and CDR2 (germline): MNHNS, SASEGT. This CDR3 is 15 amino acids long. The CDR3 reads CASSQEGRGNQPQHF. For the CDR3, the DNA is TGTGCCAGCTCCCAGGAGGGAAGGGGCAATCAGCCCCAGCATTTT.

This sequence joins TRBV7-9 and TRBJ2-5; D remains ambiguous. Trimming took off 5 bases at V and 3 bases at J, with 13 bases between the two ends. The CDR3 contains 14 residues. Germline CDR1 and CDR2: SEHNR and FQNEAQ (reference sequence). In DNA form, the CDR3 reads TGTGCCAGCAGCCCCCGGTATCGGGAAGAGACCCAGTACTTC. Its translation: CASSPRYREETQYF.

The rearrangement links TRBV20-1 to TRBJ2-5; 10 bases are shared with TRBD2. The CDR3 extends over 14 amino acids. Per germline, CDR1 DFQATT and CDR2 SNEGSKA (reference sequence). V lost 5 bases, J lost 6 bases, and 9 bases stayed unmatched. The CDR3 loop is CSAFNYSGRKTQYF. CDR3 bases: TGCAGTGCTTTCAACTATAGCGGGAGGAAGACCCAGTACTTC.

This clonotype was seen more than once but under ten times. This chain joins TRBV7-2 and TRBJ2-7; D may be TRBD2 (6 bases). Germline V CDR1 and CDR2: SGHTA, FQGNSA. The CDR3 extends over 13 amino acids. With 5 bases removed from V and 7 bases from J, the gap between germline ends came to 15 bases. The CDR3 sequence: CASSPVPGREQYF. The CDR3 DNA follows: TGTGCCAGCAGCCCAGTCCCGGGGAGGGAGCAGTACTTC. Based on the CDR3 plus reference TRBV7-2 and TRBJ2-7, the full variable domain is GAGVSQSPSNKVTEKGKDVELRCDPISGHTALYWYRQSLGQGLEFLIYFQGNSAPDKSGLPSDRFSAERTGGSVSTLTIQRTQQEDSAVYLCASSPVPGREQYFGPGTRLTVT.

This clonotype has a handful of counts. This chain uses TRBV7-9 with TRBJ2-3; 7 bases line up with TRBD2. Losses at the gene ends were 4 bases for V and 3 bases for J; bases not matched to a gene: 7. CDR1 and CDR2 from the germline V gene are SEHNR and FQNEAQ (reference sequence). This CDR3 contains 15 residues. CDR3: CASSSPDGRTDTQYF. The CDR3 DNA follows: TGTGCCAGCAGCTCCCCTGACGGGAGGACAGATACGCAGTATTTT.

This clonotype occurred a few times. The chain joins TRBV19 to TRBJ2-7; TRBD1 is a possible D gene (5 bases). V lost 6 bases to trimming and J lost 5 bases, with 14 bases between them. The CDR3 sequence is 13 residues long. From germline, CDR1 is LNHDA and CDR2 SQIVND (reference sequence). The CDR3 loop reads CASSPTVSNEQYF. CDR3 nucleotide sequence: TGTGCCAGTAGCCCGACAGTGAGCAACGAGCAGTACTTC.

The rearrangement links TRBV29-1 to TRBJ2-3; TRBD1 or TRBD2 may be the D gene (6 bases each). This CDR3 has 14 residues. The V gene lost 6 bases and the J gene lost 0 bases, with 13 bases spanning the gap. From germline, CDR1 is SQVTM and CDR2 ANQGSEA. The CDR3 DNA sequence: TGCAGCGTGTTCGGGGGCCCTAGCACAGATACGCAGTATTTT. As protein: CSVFGGPSTDTQYF.

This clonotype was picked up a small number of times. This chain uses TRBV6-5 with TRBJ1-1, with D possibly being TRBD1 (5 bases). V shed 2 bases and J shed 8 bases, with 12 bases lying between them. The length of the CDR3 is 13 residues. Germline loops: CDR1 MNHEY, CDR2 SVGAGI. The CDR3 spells CASSYRDRPEAFF. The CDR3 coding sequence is TGTGCCAGCAGTTACAGGGACCGGCCAGAAGCTTTCTTT.

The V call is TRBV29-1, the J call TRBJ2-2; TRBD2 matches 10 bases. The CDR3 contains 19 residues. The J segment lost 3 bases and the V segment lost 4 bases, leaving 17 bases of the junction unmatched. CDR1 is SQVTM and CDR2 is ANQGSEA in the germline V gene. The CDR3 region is CSVADHRIAGGYDTGELFF. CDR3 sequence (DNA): TGCAGCGTTGCCGACCACCGAATAGCGGGAGGATACGACACCGGGGAGCTGTTTTTT.

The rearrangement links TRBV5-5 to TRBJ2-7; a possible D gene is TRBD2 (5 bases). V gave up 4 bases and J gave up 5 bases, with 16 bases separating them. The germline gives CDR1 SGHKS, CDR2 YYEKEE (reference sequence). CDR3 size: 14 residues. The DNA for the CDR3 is TGTGCCAGCAGCCTCACGGGGAACTTTGACGAGCAGTACTTC. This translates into CASSLTGNFDEQYF.

CDR3 in DNA: TGTGCCAGCAGCGTAATAGGGGGGACTGAAGCTTTCTTT. This sequence encodes CASSVIGGTEAFF. The chain has TRBV9 and TRBJ1-1; maybe TRBD1 (6 bases). This CDR3 is built from 13 residues. The V gene's germline CDR1 is SGDLS and CDR2 YYNGEE. The ends were cut back, 1 base at V and 5 bases at J, with 9 bases in the middle.

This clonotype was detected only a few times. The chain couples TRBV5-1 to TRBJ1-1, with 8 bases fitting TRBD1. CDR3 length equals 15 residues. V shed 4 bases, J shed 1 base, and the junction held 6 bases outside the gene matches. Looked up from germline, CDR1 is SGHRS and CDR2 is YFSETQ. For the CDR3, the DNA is TGCGCCAGCAGCGGAGTAGGGACAGGGAACACTGAAGCTTTCTTT. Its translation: CASSGVGTGNTEAFF. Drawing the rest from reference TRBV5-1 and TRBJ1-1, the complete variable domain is KAGVTQTPRYLIKTRGQQVTLSCSPISGHRSVSWYQQTPGQGLQFLFEYFSETQRNKGNFPGRFSGRQFSNSRSEMNVSTLELGDSALYLCASSGVGTGNTEAFFGQGTRLTVV.

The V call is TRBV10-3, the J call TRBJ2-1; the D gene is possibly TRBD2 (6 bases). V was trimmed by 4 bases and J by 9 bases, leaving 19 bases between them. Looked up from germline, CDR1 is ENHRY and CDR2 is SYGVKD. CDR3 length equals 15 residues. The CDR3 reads CAISGGVLERSEQFF. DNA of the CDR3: TGTGCCATCAGTGGCGGGGTACTAGAGAGGAGTGAGCAGTTCTTC.

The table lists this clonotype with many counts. This CDR3 reads CASSQESLGDYNEQFF. The CDR3 DNA reads as TGCGCCAGCAGCCAAGAATCACTGGGGGACTACAATGAGCAGTTCTTC. The rearrangement links TRBV4-3 to TRBJ2-1; D assignment may be TRBD1 or TRBD2 (5 bases each). V lost 0 bases to trimming and J lost 3 bases, with 12 bases between them. This CDR3 comprises 16 residues. Germline V gene sequence: CDR1 LGHNA, CDR2 YSLEER.